A selection of T cell receptor beta chains follows, all from one sample in a study of control samples from healthy donors and cancer patients. The method was immunoSEQ multiplex PCR; TCRdb's version includes in-frame clones alone and lacks a portion of them. The sample yields about 14,000 clones, about 80% seen once. Specimen: formalin-fixed, paraffin-embedded tissue. These receptors were collected from a female donor with lung cancer. Each CDR3 is given with its conserved first and last residue. Part of the rows lack a size; the others show once, few, many or a class for expanded clones.

TRBV18,TRBJ2-3,.,15,CASSYQGWGTDTQYF
TRBV29-1,TRBJ2-7,.,12,CSVLTVSYEQYF
TRBV13,TRBJ2-1,few,15,CASRIKGNRYNEQFF
TRBV7-8,TRBJ1-1,.,20,CASSPLRTGQGFSRGAEAFF
TRBV5-4,TRBJ2-1,.,18,CASSMGISGRATYNEQFF
TRBV4-2,TRBJ2-1,.,16,CASSQDLGSSVNEQFF
TRBV18,TRBJ2-1,.,12,CASSWTSAEQFF
TRBV5-6,TRBJ2-5,.,14,CASNRGTSEETQYF
TRBV4-3,TRBJ2-1,.,16,CASSQDLGGGYNEQFF
TRBV19,TRBJ1-2,.,13,CASSSRIHYGYTF
TRBV7-2,TRBJ1-1,.,14,CASSLGFDGDLAFF
TRBV28,TRBJ2-5,.,14,CASSSGQEKETQYF
TRBV7-9,TRBJ2-7,.,15,CASSLGASGAYEQYF
TRBV11-2,TRBJ2-1,once,12,CGSAGSYNEQFF
TRBV27,TRBJ1-2,once,14,CASRGTGTNYGYTF
TRBV7-8,TRBJ1-6,.,12,CASSLRIRPLHF
TRBV4-2,TRBJ1-1,few,11,CASSRSTEAFF
TRBV6-2/TRBV6-3,TRBJ1-2,.,12,CASSYNEYGYTF
TRBV18,TRBJ2-7,once,14,CASSPTSGSYEQYF
TRBV5-1,TRBJ2-2,.,19,CASSSPQASGSLYTGELFF
TRBV3-1/TRBV3-2,TRBJ2-5,.,11,CASSQAETQYF
TRBV5-4,TRBJ1-2,.,13,CASSWTGVYGYTF
TRBV6-1,TRBJ1-6,.,17,CASSAVGGMRDNSPLHF
TRBV6-5,TRBJ2-1,few,15,CATRREREARNEQFF
TRBV28,TRBJ1-3,.,15,CASSNTGGGGNTIYF
TRBV5-1,TRBJ1-3,once,15,CATSLTGTSGNTIYF
TRBV18,TRBJ2-3,.,15,CASSPPAGGTDTQYF
TRBV6-2/TRBV6-3,TRBJ2-3,.,13,CASSYGYTDTQYF
TRBV12-5,TRBJ1-2,medium-sized,16,CASGPVWDRGLHGYTF
TRBV5-1,TRBJ2-1,.,15,CASSWVAGSYNEQFF
TRBV6-4,TRBJ2-1,.,16,CASSDSGGLGYNEQFF
TRBV29-1,TRBJ1-2,.,13,CSVLDRGDYGYTF